This TCR beta chain came from a study of T cell responses to AZD1222 COVID-19 vaccine. Generated by immunoSEQ multiplex PCR, the TCRdb table keeps only in-frame clones and is missing some. The sample lists 130,000 to 150,000 clones; roughly 89% were seen once. The source was peripheral blood, collected on day 0 of AZD1222 vaccination. The clonotype originates from an adult in good health.

CDR3 sequence reads: CASSQDGGQGPKQPQHF. The DNA for the CDR3 is TGTGCCAGCAGCCAAGATGGGGGGCAGGGGCCCAAACAGCCCCAGCATTTT. The chain couples TRBV3-1 (or the pseudogene TRBV3-2) to TRBJ1-5; D may be TRBD1 (6 bases). The CDR3 length is 17 residues. CDR1 is LGHDT, CDR2 YNNKEL, per germline (reference sequence). V was pared by 0 bases and J by 7 bases, with 19 bases between.